The T cell receptor (beta chain) described here comes from a study of T cell responses to AZD1222 COVID-19 vaccine. Study observations and caveats: White British ancestry dominated among donors, who included more females, and clonal diversity was possibly underestimated. The study sampled repertoires only after the peak T cell response.

The V gene's germline CDR1 is SNHLY and CDR2 FYNNEI. Germline trimming cut 6 bases from V and 7 bases from J; bases unmatched to any gene: 3. This CDR3 has 13 residues. To note about this clone: As yet, its antigen is unknown.

The assay was immunoSEQ multiplex PCR, and TCRdb's table has in-frame clones only and misses some. The sample has about 57,000 clones; around 88% are singletons. This TCR came from an adult in good health. The chain couples TRBV2 to TRBJ1-3; TRBD1 matches at 10 bases. Sequencing was performed on peripheral blood, taken on day 0 of AZD1222 vaccination. DNA of the CDR3: TGTGCCAGCAGAGGGACAGGGGACAACACCATATATTTT. As protein: CASRGTGDNTIYF.